This T cell receptor beta chain was sequenced in a study of T-cell memory formation after mild COVID-19. Overall study: TCR clusters largely stayed donor specific.

A word on this clonotype: The antigen is not known. A read error may explain this, as a much larger clone is one base away.

This CDR3 has 10 residues. V lost 4 bases to trimming and J lost 5 bases, with 2 bases between them. From germline, CDR1 is SEHNR and CDR2 FQNEAQ (reference sequence). Study conclusions and caveats: The study found balanced CD4/CD8 in clones contracting day 15 to 85 and a CD4+ lean in later expanders. Shrinking CD4+ clones were chiefly CM and EM; CD8+ ones were chiefly EMRA. Detection of some responders pre-infection suggested pre-existing cross-reactive memory T cells participated.

TCRdb analysed the 5' RACE reads with MiXCR anew, one entry per CDR3 protein. The sample consists of around 320,000 distinct CDR3 sequences, roughly a fifth of them appearing once. The chain has TRBV7-9 and TRBJ2-5; D is undetermined. Input material: PBMCs or a T cell subset sorted from them (not recorded which). This TCR was recovered from a man between 18 and 35 years old who had mild COVID-19 (a few samples of this study predate the infection). Cell type and time point are not known. The CDR3, as DNA: TGTGCCAGCAGCTGGGAGACCCAGTACTTC. This codes for CASSWETQYF.